This T cell receptor (beta chain) is drawn from a study of T cells in Graves' hyperthyroidism and ophthalmopathy. RNA transcripts served as the template for amplifying TCR beta CDR3 regions. When the TCR CDR3 underwent first-round RT-PCR, the HTBI primer set was used. From the multiplex PCR reads, TCRdb called clonotypes with MiXCR, one entry per CDR3 protein. The sample lists hundreds of thousands of distinct CDR3 sequences; around 15% were seen once. The clonotype comes from a woman aged 18-35 years with Graves' hyperthyroidism. The sequenced sample consisted of blood.

The CDR3 sequence: CASSFTAANEQFF. CDR3 nucleotides: TGTGCCAGCAGTTTTACTGCTGCAAATGAGCAGTTCTTC. The chain employs TRBV27 and TRBJ2-1; no clear D. CDR1 is MNHEY and CDR2 is SMNVEV in the germline V gene (reference sequence). Trimming stripped 3 bases from V and 7 bases from J, with 10 bases between. The CDR3 length is 13 residues.